This T cell receptor beta chain was sequenced during a study of cytomegalovirus exposure and HLA in healthy donors. Study-level points and caveats: The study put 150 or so TCR beta chains on its list as cytomegalovirus-associated.

A remark on this clone: Its antigen is unidentified.

The donors were part of the validation cohort, which consisted of some 120 subjects and was separate from the first cohort of hundreds of subjects. Using immunoSEQ multiplex PCR, the repertoire was profiled, and TCRdb retains in-frame clones only, with some absent. The sample contains 250,000 or so clones, roughly 87% of which appear only once. This CDR3 contains 15 residues. The trim removed 0 bases at V and 2 bases at J, leaving 3 bases unmatched. Germline V gene sequence: CDR1 SGDLS, CDR2 YYNGEE. This chain connects TRBV9 to TRBJ2-3; 7 nucleotides match TRBD2. The specimen was PBMCs. This sequence was found in a man aged 18 to 29 in good health and CMV-seropositive. The DNA of the CDR3 is TGTGCCAGCAGCGTAGCGGGAGGATACACAGATACGCAGTATTTT. Encoded protein: CASSVAGGYTDTQYF. Complete variable domain (other parts from reference TRBV9 and TRBJ2-3): DSGVTQTPKHLITATGQRVTLRCSPRSGDLSVYWYQQSLDQGLQFLIQYYNGEERAKGNILERFSAQQFPDLHSELNLSSLELGDSALYFCASSVAGGYTDTQYFGPGTRLTVL.